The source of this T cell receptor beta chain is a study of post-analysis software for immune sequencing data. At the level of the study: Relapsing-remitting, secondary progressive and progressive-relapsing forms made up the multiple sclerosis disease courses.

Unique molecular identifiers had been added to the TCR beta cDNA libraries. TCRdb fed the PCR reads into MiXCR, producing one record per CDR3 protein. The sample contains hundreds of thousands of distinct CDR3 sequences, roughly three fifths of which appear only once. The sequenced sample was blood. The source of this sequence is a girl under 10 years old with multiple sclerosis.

CDR3 nucleotide sequence: TGTGCCAGCAGCTTCGGTCCGGCCTATGGCTACACCTTC. As protein: CASSFGPAYGYTF. V and J are TRBV7-2 and TRBJ1-2, with D hard to call. The length of the CDR3 is 13 residues. Trimming cost V 3 bases and J 4 bases, with 9 bases left between them. Looked up from germline, CDR1 is SGHTA and CDR2 is FQGNSA.